This is a list of T cell receptor beta chains from one sample in a study of regulatory and conventional T cells in RAG deficiency. Clones were read by immunoSEQ multiplex PCR, and TCRdb kept only the in-frame ones, dropping some. Of roughly 28,000 clones in the sample, 90% to 95% were seen once. The data also belong to a second study, concerning regulatory T cells.

The sample taken for sequencing was CD25- CD4+ T cells sorted from blood. The receptor set was obtained from a human donor in good health. CDR3s include the opening cysteine and the closing phenylalanine or tryptophan. Each record gives: J gene, V gene, clone size, D gene, CDR3 length, CDR3 DNA, CDR3 protein. A D gene is named only where the DNA matches it firmly. The size field is filled for only some rows; it gives once, few, many or a size class.

>TRBJ2-6|TRBV18|once|TRBD1|17
TGTGCCAGCTCACGACAGGGGGCAACCTCTGGGGCCAACGTCCTGACTTTC
CASSRQGATSGANVLTF
>TRBJ1-1|TRBV4-1|.|.|15
TGCGCCAGCAGCCAAGGTTTTAGGGGTAACACTGAAGCTTTCTTT
CASSQGFRGNTEAFF
>TRBJ2-5|TRBV5-1|.|.|15
TGCGCCAGCAGCTTGGGGCAGGGGAACCAAGAGACCCAGTACTTC
CASSLGQGNQETQYF
>TRBJ2-2|TRBV19|.|.|13
TGTGCCAGTAGTAGGTCAGGTACCGGGGAGCTGTTTTTT
CASSRSGTGELFF
>TRBJ1-6|TRBV30|.|.|14
TGTGCCTGGAGAAATGGGGAGTTAGATGCACCCCTCCACTTT
CAWRNGELDAPLHF
>TRBJ2-3|TRBV9|.|.|16
TGTGCCAGCAGCGTAGCCCAGGGGGGCGGAATAGATACGCAGTATTTT
CASSVAQGGGIDTQYF
>TRBJ1-2|TRBV4-1|.|TRBD1|17
TGCGCCAGCAGCCCTGTGTGGACAGGGAAGGAGATCTATGGCTACACCTTC
CASSPVWTGKEIYGYTF
>TRBJ2-1|TRBV25-1|.|TRBD2|16
TGTGCCAGCAGTGAATCATCGGGGGGGCCATTTGATGAGCAGTTCTTC
CASSESSGGPFDEQFF
>TRBJ2-1|TRBV27|.|TRBD2|15
TGTGCCGGCGGTAAGATCGGGGGGGCGTACAATGAGCAGTTCTTC
CAGGKIGGAYNEQFF
>TRBJ2-6|TRBV9|.|.|15
TGTGCCAGCGCGGAAGGGGGTGCTGGGGCCAACGTCCTGACTTTC
CASAEGGAGANVLTF
>TRBJ2-1|TRBV28|.|TRBD1|19
TGTGCCAGCAGTCCGATAAGGCGTTACCGGGACAGATCCTACAATGAGCAGTTCTTC
CASSPIRRYRDRSYNEQFF
>TRBJ1-2|TRBV7-7|.|TRBD1|17
TGTGCCAGCACCAAAGCGGGTGGGGACAGGGGGAGTCGTGGCTACACCTTC
CASTKAGGDRGSRGYTF
>TRBJ2-2|TRBV6-4|.|.|18
TGTGCCAGCAGTGATCTCCCCCTCCGTAACTTGAACACCGGGGAGCTGTTTTTT
CASSDLPLRNLNTGELFF
>TRBJ2-1|TRBV29-1|once|TRBD2|16
TGCAGCGTTGGCCCAGTCGCGGGGGGGCCTATACATGAGCAGTTCTTC
CSVGPVAGGPIHEQFF
>TRBJ1-6|TRBV5-4|.|.|13
TGTGCCAGCAGCCTTGAGATTGATTCCCCCCTCCACTTT
CASSLEIDSPLHF
>TRBJ1-1|TRBV5-6|.|TRBD1|15
TGTGCCAGCAGCTTTGGGGACAGGGATGGGGATGAAGCTTTCTTT
CASSFGDRDGDEAFF
>TRBJ1-3|TRBV7-3|.|.|16
TGTGCCAGCAGCTTAAACAGGGACCACTCTGGAAACACCATATATTTT
CASSLNRDHSGNTIYF
>TRBJ1-2|TRBV10-3|.|.|13
TGTGCCATCAGTTCTGGAAGGGACAACGGCTACACCTTC
CAISSGRDNGYTF
>TRBJ2-7|TRBV19|.|.|15
TGTGCCAGTAGTCCCCCTGCGGCTACGACCTACGAGCAGTACTTC
CASSPPAATTYEQYF
>TRBJ1-4|TRBV28|.|.|12
TGTGCCAGCCTCCAGGGAAGGGAAAAACTGTTTTTT
CASLQGREKLFF
>TRBJ1-1|TRBV5-1|.|.|12
TGCGCCAGCAGCTTGCAGGGCATTGAAGCTTTCTTT
CASSLQGIEAFF
>TRBJ2-7|TRBV4-2|.|TRBD1|17
TGTGCCAGCAGCCAGACGGCCGGGACAGGGTTCCCCTACGAGCAGTACTTC
CASSQTAGTGFPYEQYF
>TRBJ2-1|TRBV4-2|.|.|15
TGTGCCAGCAGCCAACAATCGGGGGTCCGGGCGGAGCAGTTCTTC
CASSQQSGVRAEQFF
>TRBJ1-4|TRBV5-7|.|TRBD1|17
TGTGCCAGCACCTCCGGGACAGGGTCCTCCTTTAATGAAAAACTGTTTTTT
CASTSGTGSSFNEKLFF
>TRBJ1-6|TRBV4-1|.|TRBD1|19
TGCGCCAGCAGCCAAGACCGGCGCTCCGGGACAGTCGAAAATTCACCCCTCCACTTT
CASSQDRRSGTVENSPLHF
>TRBJ2-1|TRBV7-3|.|TRBD2|14
TGTGCCAGCAGCCCGCGGGGGGAAAGGAATGAGCAGTTCTTC
CASSPRGERNEQFF
>TRBJ1-1|TRBV19|.|.|14
TGTGCCAGTAGTATTGGTCCGGCGGCCACTGAAGCTTTCTTT
CASSIGPAATEAFF
>TRBJ2-1|TRBV14|.|TRBD2|16
TGTGCCAGCAGCCAAGTTCGGCTAGCGGGGGCCAATGAGCAGTTCTTC
CASSQVRLAGANEQFF
>TRBJ2-1|TRBV5-1|.|TRBD2|16
TGCGCCAGCAGCAGTCTAGCGGGGGGGCGTTTATATGAGCAGTTCTTC
CASSSLAGGRLYEQFF
>TRBJ1-1|TRBV18|.|.|13
TGTGCCAGCTCCCCCGGGGTGAACACTGAAGCTTTCTTT
CASSPGVNTEAFF
>TRBJ1-1|TRBV10-1|.|.|13
TGCGCCAGCAGTGAGCAGGGTTCCACTGAAGCTTTCTTT
CASSEQGSTEAFF
>TRBJ1-2|TRBV9|.|.|13
TGTGCCAGCAGCACCCAGTCAGGGTCTGGCTACACCTTC
CASSTQSGSGYTF
>TRBJ1-2|TRBV5-1|once|.|15
TGCGCCAGCAGCTTGGGGGTCCCAGGGGTGGACGGCTACACCTTC
CASSLGVPGVDGYTF
>TRBJ2-7|TRBV6-1|.|TRBD1|16
TGTGCCAGCAGTGAATTGGGACAGGGGGTAGGGTACGAGCAGTACTTC
CASSELGQGVGYEQYF
>TRBJ2-7|TRBV7-2|.|.|11
TGTGCCAGCAGCTCCCGTCGGGAGCAGTACTTC
CASSSRREQYF
>TRBJ1-1|TRBV18|.|.|13
TGTGCCAGCTCACCACCGGGGCCCACTGAAGCTTTCTTT
CASSPPGPTEAFF
>TRBJ2-3|TRBV28|once|TRBD2|16
TGTGCCAGCAGTTTTCCAGCGGGGGGGTTGGTAGATACGCAGTATTTT
CASSFPAGGLVDTQYF
>TRBJ1-2|TRBV6-5|.|.|16
TGTGCCAGCAGTTACTCTCTTTGGGGGCGATTCAATGGCTACACCTTC
CASSYSLWGRFNGYTF
>TRBJ1-2|TRBV5-1|.|.|16
TGCGCCAGCAGCTTAACGGGGGGGGGAGCTAACTATGGCTACACCTTC
CASSLTGGGANYGYTF
>TRBJ1-1|TRBV2|.|.|15
TGTGCCAGCAGTCACTCGGGAGGGCTGAACACTGAAGCTTTCTTT
CASSHSGGLNTEAFF
>TRBJ1-4|TRBV28|.|.|16
TGTGCCAGCAGTTTCGGGGGACGAGCAACTAATGAAAAACTGTTTTTT
CASSFGGRATNEKLFF
>TRBJ1-3|TRBV6-1|.|.|17
TGTGCCAGCAGTGAGTTGCGCAGGATTTTCTCTGGAAACACCATATATTTT
CASSELRRIFSGNTIYF
>TRBJ2-2|TRBV27|.|.|17
TGTGCCAGCAGTTACGTCCGCGGTCCTACAAACACCGGGGAGCTGTTTTTT
CASSYVRGPTNTGELFF
>TRBJ1-1|TRBV7-7|.|TRBD1|16
TGTGCTAGCAGCTTAGACCGGGACAGGGGCGGCACTGAAGCTTTCTTT
CASSLDRDRGGTEAFF
>TRBJ1-3|TRBV4-2|.|.|16
TGTGCCAGCAGCCCGACAGTTACTGGCTCTGGAAACACCATATATTTT
CASSPTVTGSGNTIYF
>TRBJ1-3|TRBV19|few|.|15
TGTGCCAGTAGTAGGGAGGCAGGCCCTGGAAACACCATATATTTT
CASSREAGPGNTIYF
>TRBJ1-4|TRBV6-1|.|.|14
TGTGCCAGCAGGGTGACAGTCACTAATGAAAAACTGTTTTTT
CASRVTVTNEKLFF
>TRBJ1-1|TRBV19|.|.|14
TGTGCCAGTAGTATCCTTGGGGAGGACACTGAAGCTTTCTTT
CASSILGEDTEAFF
>TRBJ2-7|TRBV7-2|.|.|13
TGTGCCAGCAGCTTAAGGGGAACCTACGAGCAGTACTTC
CASSLRGTYEQYF
>TRBJ2-7|TRBV9|.|TRBD2|15
TGTGCCAGCAGCGTAGACGTAGCGGGGGGTTACGAGCAGTACTTC
CASSVDVAGGYEQYF
>TRBJ1-1|TRBV6-4|.|.|13
TGTGCCAGCAGTGCCCAGGGTCAGGCTGAAGCTTTCTTT
CASSAQGQAEAFF
>TRBJ1-4|TRBV5-1|.|.|14
TGCGCCAGCAGCTTGGCGTACGGTGCGGAGGGACTGTTTTTT
CASSLAYGAEGLFF
>TRBJ1-6|TRBV6-5|.|TRBD1|15
TGTGCCAGCAGTTATCGCAGGGGGTATAATTCACCCCTCCACTTT
CASSYRRGYNSPLHF
>TRBJ2-3|TRBV7-3|.|.|14
TGTGCCAGCAGCTTGGGTAGCCGCACAGATACGCAGTATTTT
CASSLGSRTDTQYF
>TRBJ1-5|TRBV6-1|once|.|15
TGTGCCAGCAGTGGATCCCGACAGGGCAATCAGCCCCAGCATTTT
CASSGSRQGNQPQHF
>TRBJ2-3|TRBV30|once|TRBD1|15
TGTGCCTGGAGTCGCTCGGGACAGAGCACAGATACGCAGTATTTT
CAWSRSGQSTDTQYF
>TRBJ2-3|TRBV5-6|once|TRBD1|16
TGTGCCAGCAGCGCACAGGAACACAGGGGGCGGGATACGCAGTATTTT
CASSAQEHRGRDTQYF